Presented here are 19 T cell receptor beta chains from one specimen sequenced in a study of Graves' ophthalmopathy and Graves' hyperthyroidism. Investigators amplified TCR beta CDR3 regions from RNA transcripts. Following a first-round RT-PCR that used HTBI primers, a second-round multiplex PCR was carried out. TCRdb redid the calling of the multiplex PCR reads with MiXCR, one entry per CDR3 protein. The data hold about 160,000 distinct CDR3 sequences, with more than 30% observed a single time. Sequencing was carried out using peripheral blood. These TCRs come from a woman between 40 and 50 years old with Graves' ophthalmopathy.

Many counts were recorded for this clonotype. DNA of the CDR3: TGTGCCAGCAGTGAAGTGGGAGGGGCGGTTAATGAAAAACTGTTTTTT. Its translation: CASSEVGGAVNEKLFF. The gene calls are TRBV2 and TRBJ1-4, with a weak D call TRBD1 (5 bases). The CDR3 covers 16 residues. Per germline, CDR1 SNHLY and CDR2 FYNNEI. Trimming left V 1 base short and J 4 bases short, with 13 bases between. Looking up the rest from reference TRBV2 and TRBJ1-4 gives the full variable domain: EPEVTQTPSHQVTQMGQEVILRCVPISNHLYFYWYRQILGQKVEFLVSFYNNEISEKSEIFDDQFSVERPDGSNFTLKIRSTKLEDSAMYFCASSEVGGAVNEKLFFGSGTQLSVL.

This clonotype occurred many times. V and J are TRBV20-1 and TRBJ2-4; 9 nucleotides align to TRBD2. This CDR3 is built from 16 residues. The junction had 5 bases not matched to a gene; V was cut back by 2 bases and J by 0 bases. Germline V gene data show CDR1 as DFQATT and CDR2 as SNEGSKA (reference sequence). The CDR3, as DNA: TGCAGTGCTAGACTAGCGGGGCACATAGCCAAAAACATTCAGTACTTC. Encoded protein: CSARLAGHIAKNIQYF.

This clonotype was detected ten times or more. The V gene is TRBV2, the J gene TRBJ1-1, with D tentatively TRBD1 (6 bases). The CDR3 is made up of 14 amino acids. Germline V CDR1 and CDR2: SNHLY, FYNNEI. V was cut by 3 bases and J by 3 bases, with 11 bases left in between. The CDR3 DNA sequence: TGTGCCAGCAGTGAGTCGGGGGCTTACACTGAAGCTTTCTTT. Protein: CASSESGAYTEAFF.

CDR3 sequence reads: CASSEAKDRGKGYTF. CDR3 bases: TGTGCCAGCAGTGAAGCCAAGGACAGGGGCAAGGGCTACACCTTC. V is TRBV2 and J is TRBJ1-2; 9 bases map to TRBD1. CDR3 length equals 15 residues. Germline V gene sequence: CDR1 SNHLY, CDR2 FYNNEI. V trimming: 0 bases; J trimming: 8 bases; junction bases outside the gene matches: 7.

The chain links TRBV6-5 to TRBJ1-6; TRBD1 might be the D (5 bases). CDR3 length: 13 residues. Germline V gives CDR1 MNHEY, CDR2 SVGAGI. The V and J ends lost 7 bases and 15 bases respectively, with 19 bases between them. The DNA of the CDR3 is TGTGCCAGCACGTCAACAGGTAGAATTCACCTCCACTTT. Its translation is CASTSTGRIHLHF.

V is TRBV11-1 and J is TRBJ2-7, with unresolved D. V was cut by 5 bases and J by 2 bases, with 10 bases left in between. The germline gives CDR1 SGHAT, CDR2 FQDESV (reference sequence). The length of the CDR3 is 13 residues. The CDR3 coding sequence is TGTGCCAGCAGCCCTTATTCGGCCTACGAGCAGTACTTC. Protein sequence: CASSPYSAYEQYF.

This clonotype was recorded many times. The V gene is TRBV6-1, the J gene TRBJ2-7, with TRBD1 matching 9 bases. Looked up from germline, CDR1 is MNHNS and CDR2 is SASEGT. The CDR3 loop spans 13 amino acids. After removal of 5 bases from V and 5 bases from J, the junction contained 4 bases not matched to a gene. CDR3 coding DNA: TGTGCCAGCAGTCCGGACAGGGGCCACGAGCAGTACTTC. Protein: CASSPDRGHEQYF.

The genes are TRBV30 and TRBJ2-2; TRBD2 agrees at 9 bases. The CDR3 is made up of 15 amino acids. The J segment lost 3 bases and the V segment lost 3 bases, leaving 5 bases of the junction unmatched. Per the germline V gene, CDR1 is GTSNPN and CDR2 is SVGIG (reference sequence). The CDR3 loop reads CAWSGGRVDTGELFF. The CDR3 region has the DNA TGTGCCTGGAGCGGCGGGAGGGTCGACACCGGGGAGCTGTTTTTT.

This clonotype has only one observation. One junction end does not reproduce the germline sequence, and a read error may be involved. The CDR3 nucleotides read TGTGCCACCAGTGATTTCTCGACAGGCGAGCAGTACTTC. It translates to CATSDFSTGEQYF. The chain links TRBV6-2 or TRBV6-3 to TRBJ2-7, with TRBD1 as a possible D gene (6 bases). CDR3 length equals 13 residues. The V gene's germline CDR1 is MNHEY and CDR2 SVGEGT.

This clonotype was seen ten or more times. The chain recombines TRBV4-2 with TRBJ1-1; possible D gene TRBD1, 5 bases. V was shortened by 0 bases and J by 2 bases, with 10 bases between the two germline ends. This CDR3 contains 15 residues. Germline CDR1 reads LGHNA; CDR2 reads YNFKEQ. The chain's CDR3 is CASSQDTRVNTEAFF. In DNA, the CDR3 is TGTGCCAGCAGCCAAGATACCAGGGTTAACACTGAAGCTTTCTTT.

In this sample, this clonotype turned up many times. This chain uses TRBV6-4 with TRBJ1-5, with D possibly TRBD1 on 5 matching bases. Germline CDR1 and CDR2: MRHNA and SNTAGT. With 7 bases removed from V and 0 bases from J, the gap between germline ends came to 19 bases. There are 17 residues in the CDR3. The CDR3 DNA reads as TGTGCCAGCAACCACGATGGGGCAGGTCTTAGCAATCAGCCCCAGCATTTT. Protein: CASNHDGAGLSNQPQHF.

V and J are TRBV20-1 and TRBJ1-2, with D possibly matching TRBD1 (5 bases). V was shortened by 5 bases and J by 8 bases, with 15 bases between the two germline ends. Germline values: CDR1 DFQATT, CDR2 SNEGSKA (reference sequence). This CDR3 contains 12 residues. Here the CDR3 reads CSAPDTLEGYTF. As DNA, the CDR3 is TGCAGTGCTCCGGACACCCTGGAGGGCTACACCTTC.

Many counts were recorded for this clonotype. The V and J genes are TRBV19 and TRBJ1-5, with TRBD1 matching 7 bases. The CDR3 has 15 amino acids. Germline assignment: CDR1 LNHDA and CDR2 SQIVND (reference sequence). The V gene end was trimmed by 5 bases and the J gene end by 0 bases; junction bases not matched to a gene: 4. The CDR3 sequence is CASSRDRVSNQPQHF. The DNA of the CDR3 is TGTGCCAGTAGTCGAGACAGGGTTAGCAATCAGCCCCAGCATTTT.

The chain combines TRBV6-5 with TRBJ1-3; D is uncertain. V was trimmed by 2 bases and J by 1 base, leaving 15 bases between them. The CDR3 extends over 17 amino acids. The germline V gene has CDR1 MNHEY and CDR2 SVGAGI. CDR3 sequence reads: CASSYGSNPWSGNTIYF. The CDR3 nucleotides read TGTGCCAGCAGTTACGGTTCGAACCCTTGGTCTGGAAACACCATATATTTT.

This clonotype was observed at least ten times. The CDR3 DNA reads as TGCAGCGTTGAAGGGCAGGGGGCCCCCAAGATAGAGACCCAGTACTTC. This gives the protein CSVEGQGAPKIETQYF. This chain connects TRBV29-1 to TRBJ2-5; TRBD1 matches at 8 bases. Germline loops: CDR1 SQVTM, CDR2 ANQGSEA. The CDR3 sequence is 16 residues long. V was clipped by 1 base and J by 4 bases; unmatched bases: 11.

This clonotype was detected many times. This chain links TRBV7-2 with TRBJ2-7; 9 nucleotides line up with TRBD2. Germline V gene lookup returns CDR1 SGHTA and CDR2 FQGNSA. CDR3 length: 14 residues. V lost 6 bases to trimming and J lost 6 bases; unmatched junction nucleotides: 9. DNA for the CDR3: TGTGCCAGCAGATCACCGGGACTAGCTATCGAGCAGTACTTC. Translation gives CASRSPGLAIEQYF.

The chain links TRBV28 to TRBJ1-2; unclear D gene. CDR3 length: 13 amino acids. Trimming stripped 3 bases from V and 7 bases from J, with 12 bases between. Germline CDR1 reads MDHEN; CDR2 reads SYDVKM. CDR3 sequence (DNA): TGTGCCAGCAGTTTCGGAGGGTTAGGTGGCTACACCTTC. It codes for CASSFGGLGGYTF.

Many counts were recorded for this clonotype. The genes are TRBV4-2 and TRBJ1-2; tentative D call: TRBD1 (6 bases). The V end lost 1 base, the J end lost 5 bases, and 17 bases lay between the germline ends. Germline V gene sequence: CDR1 LGHNA, CDR2 YNFKEQ. The CDR3 extends over 16 amino acids. The CDR3 protein is CASSQGSDSTLYGYTF. Here the CDR3 DNA reads TGTGCCAGCAGCCAAGGATCGGACAGCACCCTTTATGGCTACACCTTC.

Many counts were recorded for this clonotype. V and J are TRBV11-1 and TRBJ1-1; unclear D gene. CDR3 length: 13 residues. The V end was cut by 2 bases, the J end by 3 bases, with 7 bases between. Germline-derived CDR1 and CDR2 are SGHAT and FQDESV (reference sequence). As DNA, the CDR3 is TGTGCCAGCAGCTTACAGGTGGACACTGAAGCTTTCTTT. Amino acid sequence: CASSLQVDTEAFF.